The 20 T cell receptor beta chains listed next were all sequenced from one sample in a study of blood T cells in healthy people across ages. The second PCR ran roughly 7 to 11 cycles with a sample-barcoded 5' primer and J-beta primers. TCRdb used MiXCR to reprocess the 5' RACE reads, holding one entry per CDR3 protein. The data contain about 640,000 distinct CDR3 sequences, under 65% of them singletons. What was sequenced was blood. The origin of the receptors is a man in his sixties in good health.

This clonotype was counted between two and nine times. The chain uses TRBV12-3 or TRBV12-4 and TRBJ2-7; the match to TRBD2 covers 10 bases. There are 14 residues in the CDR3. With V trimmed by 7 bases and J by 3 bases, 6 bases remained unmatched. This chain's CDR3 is CASTQGLADYEQYF. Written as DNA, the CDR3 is TGTGCCAGCACCCAAGGACTAGCGGACTACGAGCAGTACTTC.

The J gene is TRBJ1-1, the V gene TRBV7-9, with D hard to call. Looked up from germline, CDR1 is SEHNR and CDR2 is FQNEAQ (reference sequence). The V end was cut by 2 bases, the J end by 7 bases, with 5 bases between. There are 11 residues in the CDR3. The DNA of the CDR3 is TGTGCCAGCAGCTTACGGGATGAAGCTTTCTTT. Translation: CASSLRDEAFF.

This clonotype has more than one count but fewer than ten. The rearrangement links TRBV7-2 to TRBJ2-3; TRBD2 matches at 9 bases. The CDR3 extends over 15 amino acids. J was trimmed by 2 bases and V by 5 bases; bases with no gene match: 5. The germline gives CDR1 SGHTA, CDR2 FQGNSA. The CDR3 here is CASSPRGGHTDTQYF. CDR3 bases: TGTGCCAGCAGCCCGCGGGGGGGCCACACAGATACGCAGTATTTT.

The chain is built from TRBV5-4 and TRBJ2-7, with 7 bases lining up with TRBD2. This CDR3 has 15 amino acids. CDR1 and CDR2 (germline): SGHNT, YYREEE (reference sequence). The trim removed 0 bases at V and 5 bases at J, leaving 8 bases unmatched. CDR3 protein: CASSLGGGGSHEQYF. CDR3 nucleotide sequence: TGTGCCAGCAGCTTGGGTGGCGGGGGATCCCACGAGCAGTACTTC.

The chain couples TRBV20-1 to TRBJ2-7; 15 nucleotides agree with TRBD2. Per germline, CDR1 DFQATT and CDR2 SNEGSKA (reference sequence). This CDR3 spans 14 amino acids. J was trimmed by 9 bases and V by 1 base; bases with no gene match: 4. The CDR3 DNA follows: TGCAGTGCTAGAGGGACTAGCGGGGGGGACATGCAGTACTTC. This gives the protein CSARGTSGGDMQYF.

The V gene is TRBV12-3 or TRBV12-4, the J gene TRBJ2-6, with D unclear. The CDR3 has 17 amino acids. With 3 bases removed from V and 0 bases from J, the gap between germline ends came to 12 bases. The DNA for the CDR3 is TGTGCCAGCAGTTTTAGGGCCAAACTCTCTGGGGCCAACGTCCTGACTTTC. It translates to CASSFRAKLSGANVLTF.

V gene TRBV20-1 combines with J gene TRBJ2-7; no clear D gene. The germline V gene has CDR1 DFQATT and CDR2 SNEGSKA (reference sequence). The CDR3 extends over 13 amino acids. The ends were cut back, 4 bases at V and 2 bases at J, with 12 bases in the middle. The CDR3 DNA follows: TGCAGTGCTAAAATCAATGGGGCCTACGAGCAGTACTTC. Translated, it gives CSAKINGAYEQYF.

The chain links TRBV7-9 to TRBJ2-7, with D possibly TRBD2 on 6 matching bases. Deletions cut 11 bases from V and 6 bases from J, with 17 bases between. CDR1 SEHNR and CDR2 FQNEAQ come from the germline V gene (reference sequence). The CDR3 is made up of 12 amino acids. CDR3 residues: CAGRENGGEQYF. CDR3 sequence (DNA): TGTGCCGGACGGGAGAATGGCGGCGAGCAGTACTTC.

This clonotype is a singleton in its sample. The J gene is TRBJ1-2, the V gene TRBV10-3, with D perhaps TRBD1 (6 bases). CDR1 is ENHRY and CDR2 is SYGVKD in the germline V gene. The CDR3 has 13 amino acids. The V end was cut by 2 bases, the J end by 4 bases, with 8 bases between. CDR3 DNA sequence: TGTGCCATCAGTGAGCGGGGGCCCTATGGCTACACCTTC. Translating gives CAISERGPYGYTF.

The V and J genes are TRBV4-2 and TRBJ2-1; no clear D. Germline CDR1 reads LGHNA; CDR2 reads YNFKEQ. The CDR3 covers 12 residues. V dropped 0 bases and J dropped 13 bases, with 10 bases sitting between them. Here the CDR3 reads CASSQDRTHQFF. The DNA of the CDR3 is TGTGCCAGCAGCCAAGATAGAACTCACCAGTTCTTC.

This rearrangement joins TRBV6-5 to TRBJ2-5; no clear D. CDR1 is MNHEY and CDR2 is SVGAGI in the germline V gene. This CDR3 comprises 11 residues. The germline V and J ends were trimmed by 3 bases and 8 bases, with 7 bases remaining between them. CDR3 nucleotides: TGTGCCAGCAGTTATCAGAGAACCCAGTACTTC. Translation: CASSYQRTQYF.

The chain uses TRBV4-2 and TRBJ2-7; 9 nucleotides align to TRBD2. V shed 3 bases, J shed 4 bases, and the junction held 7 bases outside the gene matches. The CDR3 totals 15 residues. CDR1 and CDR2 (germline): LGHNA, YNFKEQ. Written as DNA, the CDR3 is TGTGCCAGCAGCCATTACGTTGCGGGGGGGTACGAGCAGTACTTC. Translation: CASSHYVAGGYEQYF.

CDR3 sequence: CSARVFVAGAYNEQFF. In nucleotides, the CDR3 is TGCAGTGCTAGAGTCTTCGTGGCGGGGGCCTACAATGAGCAGTTCTTC. The chain has TRBV20-1 and TRBJ2-1; 7 positions match TRBD2. Trimming cost V 1 base and J 2 bases; bases outside gene matches: 8. Germline V gene sequence: CDR1 DFQATT, CDR2 SNEGSKA (reference sequence). This CDR3 is 16 amino acids long.

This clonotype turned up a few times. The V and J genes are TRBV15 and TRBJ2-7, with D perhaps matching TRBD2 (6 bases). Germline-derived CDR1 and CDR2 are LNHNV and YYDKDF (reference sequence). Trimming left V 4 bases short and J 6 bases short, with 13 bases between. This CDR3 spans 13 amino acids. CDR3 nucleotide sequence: TGTGCCACCAGCATAGACATGGGGGGCGAGCAGTACTTC. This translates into CATSIDMGGEQYF. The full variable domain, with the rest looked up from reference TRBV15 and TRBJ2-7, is DAMVIQNPRYQVTQFGKPVTLSCSQTLNHNVMYWYQQKSSQAPKLLFHYYDKDFNNEADTPDNFQSRRPNTSFCFLDIRSPGLGDTAMYLCATSIDMGGEQYFGPGTRLTVT.

The CDR3 DNA reads TGCAGCGGACGGTACAATGAGCAGTTCTTC. Translated, it gives CSGRYNEQFF. This chain uses TRBV20-1 with TRBJ2-1; D remains ambiguous. This CDR3 is built from 10 residues. Germline CDR1 and CDR2: DFQATT and SNEGSKA (reference sequence).

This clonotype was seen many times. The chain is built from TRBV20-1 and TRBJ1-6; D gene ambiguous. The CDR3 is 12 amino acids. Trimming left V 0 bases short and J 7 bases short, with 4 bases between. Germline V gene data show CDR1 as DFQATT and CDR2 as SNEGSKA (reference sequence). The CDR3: CSAREGNSPLHF. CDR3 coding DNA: TGCAGTGCTAGAGAAGGCAATTCACCCCTCCACTTT.

CDR3 coding DNA: TGCGCCAGCAGCCCAGAGACCCTCTCCTACGAGCAGTACTTC. It encodes CASSPETLSYEQYF. The chain employs TRBV5-1 and TRBJ2-7; no firm D call. CDR1 SGHRS and CDR2 YFSETQ come from the germline V gene. This CDR3 region has 14 residues. The V gene lost 4 bases and the J gene lost 0 bases, with 11 bases spanning the gap.

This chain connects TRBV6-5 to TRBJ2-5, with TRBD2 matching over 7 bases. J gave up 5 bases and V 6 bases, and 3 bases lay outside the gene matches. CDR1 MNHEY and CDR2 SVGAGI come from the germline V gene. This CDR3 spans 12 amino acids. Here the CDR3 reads CASRGLYETQYF. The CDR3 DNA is TGTGCCAGCAGGGGACTATACGAGACCCAGTACTTC.

In DNA form, the CDR3 reads TGTGCCAGCAGCCAGGCCTTCACCTCTCTTTACAATGAGCAGTTCTTC. The encoded protein is CASSQAFTSLYNEQFF. V usage is TRBV4-2 and J usage is TRBJ2-1; D gene uncertain. V shed 3 bases and J shed 4 bases, with 16 bases lying between them. Germline V lookup: CDR1 LGHNA, CDR2 YNFKEQ. The CDR3 sequence is 16 residues long.

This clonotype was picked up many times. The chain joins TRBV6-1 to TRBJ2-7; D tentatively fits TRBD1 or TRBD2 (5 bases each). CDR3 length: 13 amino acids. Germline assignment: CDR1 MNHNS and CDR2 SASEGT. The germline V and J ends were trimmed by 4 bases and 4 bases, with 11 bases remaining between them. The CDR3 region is CASSGGAGYEQYF. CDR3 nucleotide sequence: TGTGCCAGCAGTGGAGGGGCCGGGTACGAGCAGTACTTC.